This paragraph covers one T cell receptor beta chain sequence. Its cognate antigen is unknown. This record comes from a study of cytomegalovirus exposure and HLA in healthy donors. This PCR relied on a set of 60 Vbeta primers and 13 Jbeta primers. Assay: immunoSEQ multiplex PCR; the TCRdb copy retains only in-frame clones and omits some. The data contain under 200,000 clones, around 76% of them singletons. The J segment lost 7 bases and the V segment lost 3 bases, leaving 10 bases of the junction unmatched. The CDR3 totals 15 residues. Germline CDR1 reads SNHLY; CDR2 reads FYNNEI. The study, taken as a whole, reports: V- and J-gene trimming in TCR beta was tied to a missense DCLRE1C variant by an analysis performed later. Several top significant clusters appeared, in a later analysis, to be linked to common viral pathogens. There were a few CMV-associated chains whose specificity for CMV antigens was confirmed in vitro.

The genes are TRBV2 and TRBJ2-7, with TRBD1 identical over 9 bases. Sequencing used PBMCs. The receptor's source is a woman aged 25 to 45 in good health and CMV-seropositive. For the CDR3, the DNA is TGTGCCAGCAGTGAGAACACAGGGGGCGCGGTTGAGCAGTACTTC. This sequence encodes CASSENTGGAVEQYF.